This T cell receptor (beta chain) comes out of a study of post-analysis software for immune sequencing data. Looking at the study overall: Multiple sclerosis in the patients followed relapsing-remitting, secondary progressive and progressive-relapsing courses. Findings of the study overall: F measure grouped same-batch samples tightly together. The five TRBV segments detected at higher frequency in patients than in controls included TRBV5-6, TRBV5-1 and TRBV20-1.

Trimming pared 7 bases from V and 6 bases from J, leaving 9 bases between. Germline assignment: CDR1 MNHEY and CDR2 SVGAGI. The CDR3 contains 11 residues. With regard to this clonotype: The target antigen is unknown.

Unique-molecular-identifier-tagged TCR beta cDNA libraries were used. Once about 0.9 to 11 million T cells were used, roughly 0.5 million cDNA molecules resulted. One entry per CDR3 protein, called by TCRdb with MiXCR from the PCR reads. The table includes about 380,000 distinct CDR3 sequences, about a third detected once. This chain joins TRBV6-5 and TRBJ1-1; tentatively, D is TRBD1 (6 bases). This receptor was taken from a girl aged 10 to 17 with multiple sclerosis. The sequenced sample consisted of blood. The CDR3 DNA follows: TGTGCCAGCATTAGGGGGGCTGAAGCTTTCTTT. Translating it yields CASIRGAEAFF.